The 19 T cell receptor beta chains in this list originate from one sample, sequenced in a study of blood T cell repertoires in COVID-19. Repertoires were generated with immunoSEQ multiplex PCR, while TCRdb's copy carries only in-frame clones and drops some. Of over 200,000 clones in the sample, 75% to 90% were seen once. Sequenced sample: peripheral blood. These receptors came from a human donor in a cohort sampled during active COVID-19.

V and J are TRBV19 and TRBJ2-5; TRBD2 agrees at 8 bases. Unmatched junction bases numbered 2, after V lost 6 bases and J lost 2 bases. The CDR3 spans 13 residues. Germline V gives CDR1 LNHDA, CDR2 SQIVND (reference sequence). The CDR3 spells CASRLADQETQYF. CDR3 in DNA: TGTGCCAGTAGACTAGCGGATCAAGAGACCCAGTACTTC.

The genes are TRBV15 and TRBJ2-7; no firm D call. CDR1 is LNHNV, CDR2 YYDKDF, per germline (reference sequence). V lost 0 bases to trimming and J lost 0 bases, with 9 bases between them. The CDR3 extends over 15 amino acids. Here the CDR3 DNA reads TGTGCCACCAGCAGAGACCGGGTTCGCTCCTACGAGCAGTACTTC. Translation: CATSRDRVRSYEQYF.

The table lists this clone with a few counts. The chain links TRBV18 to TRBJ2-7, with 7 bases identical to TRBD2. V shed 3 bases, J shed 4 bases, and the junction held 9 bases outside the gene matches. The length of the CDR3 is 15 residues. The germline CDR1 and CDR2 sequences are KGHSH and LQKENI. The CDR3 DNA sequence: TGTGCCAGCTCACCTGAGAGCGGGGAAAGGTACGAGCAGTACTTC. Translated, it gives CASSPESGERYEQYF.

The chain employs TRBV9 and TRBJ2-1; D perhaps matches TRBD2 (5 bases). The CDR3 runs to 16 residues. The germline V gene has CDR1 SGDLS and CDR2 YYNGEE. Trimming took off 4 bases at V and 9 bases at J, with 23 bases between the two ends. The CDR3 sequence is CASSPTPGREPGEQFF. CDR3 DNA: TGTGCCAGCAGCCCTACCCCCGGTAGGGAGCCGGGTGAGCAGTTCTTC.

The chain has TRBV25-1 and TRBJ2-1; TRBD2 aligns across 13 bases. The CDR3 covers 16 residues. In germline, CDR1 is MGHDK, CDR2 SYGVNS. Losses at the gene ends were 2 bases for V and 3 bases for J; bases not matched to a gene: 1. The CDR3 nucleotides read TGTGCCAGCAGTGAAACTAGCGGGAGGGTCTACAATGAGCAGTTCTTC. This encodes CASSETSGRVYNEQFF.

The V gene is TRBV4-2, the J gene TRBJ1-2; D call uncertain. Germline CDR1 LGHNA, CDR2 YNFKEQ. With 1 base removed from V and 3 bases from J, the gap between germline ends came to 12 bases. The CDR3 contains 15 residues. The chain's CDR3 is CASSQGNERYYGYTF. For the CDR3, the DNA is TGTGCCAGCAGCCAAGGGAACGAGAGGTACTATGGCTACACCTTC.

The chain combines TRBV19 with TRBJ2-5; 14 bases line up with TRBD2. Germline CDR1 and CDR2: LNHDA and SQIVND (reference sequence). Trimming at V came to 4 bases and at J to 7 bases, leaving 17 bases not matched to a gene. The CDR3 sequence is 19 residues long. The CDR3 bases are TGTGCCAGTAGTAACACGGGACTAGCGGGAGTACTTGGAAGGGGGACCCAGTACTTC. As protein: CASSNTGLAGVLGRGTQYF.

The chain recombines TRBV4-2 with TRBJ2-2; 15 bases match TRBD2. Looked up from germline, CDR1 is LGHNA and CDR2 is YNFKEQ. V trimming: 4 bases; J trimming: 4 bases; junction bases outside the gene matches: 16. This CDR3 is 21 amino acids long. CDR3 protein: CASSPGQIRGLAGGTTGELFF. For the CDR3, the DNA is TGTGCCAGCAGCCCGGGACAGATCAGAGGACTAGCGGGAGGGACCACCGGGGAGCTGTTTTTT.

The J gene is TRBJ2-5, the V gene TRBV14; D may be TRBD1 (6 bases). V was pared by 4 bases and J by 10 bases, with 19 bases between. The CDR3 runs to 14 residues. CDR1 is SGHDN, CDR2 FVKESK, per germline. The CDR3 is CASSLQGRLRDQYF. DNA for the CDR3: TGTGCCAGCAGCCTTCAGGGGCGCCTTCGGGACCAGTACTTC.

The V call is TRBV4-3, the J call TRBJ2-6; the match to TRBD1 covers 12 bases. J gave up 2 bases and V 2 bases, and 10 bases lay outside the gene matches. Germline CDR1 LGHNA, CDR2 YSLEER. The CDR3 covers 20 residues. The CDR3 DNA reads TGCGCCAGCAGCCAAACACCGGGACAGGGGGCTTTAACTGGGGCCAACGTCCTGACTTTC. Protein product: CASSQTPGQGALTGANVLTF.

This clone was observed a single time. V usage is TRBV5-1 and J usage is TRBJ2-1, with a tentative D call TRBD2 (6 bases). V was cut by 3 bases and J by 0 bases, with 10 bases left in between. This CDR3 has 15 residues. Germline V gene lookup returns CDR1 SGHRS and CDR2 YFSETQ. CDR3 amino acids: CASSWGENSYNEQFF. CDR3 in DNA: TGCGCCAGCAGCTGGGGGGAGAACTCCTACAATGAGCAGTTCTTC.

This clone appeared a single time. The chain is built from TRBV5-6 and TRBJ1-1, with D hard to call. Trimming took 4 bases from V and 4 from J, leaving 17 bases between them. The germline V gene encodes CDR1 SGHDT and CDR2 YYEEEE. CDR3 length: 15 residues. CDR3 nucleotides: TGTGCCAGCAGCGCCTTAGCTGCCCCTCCCACTGAAGCTTTCTTT. Its translation: CASSALAAPPTEAFF.

The rearrangement joins TRBV19 to TRBJ2-7; unclear D gene. Germline V gene sequence: CDR1 LNHDA, CDR2 SQIVND (reference sequence). CDR3 length equals 14 residues. The ends were cut back, 1 base at V and 0 bases at J, with 7 bases in the middle. The CDR3 protein is CASSIGGGSYEQYF. CDR3 sequence (DNA): TGTGCCAGTAGTATAGGCGGCGGCTCCTACGAGCAGTACTTC.

The chain links TRBV4-3 to TRBJ1-1; 7 bases are shared with TRBD1. In germline, CDR1 is LGHNA, CDR2 YSLEER. There are 15 residues in the CDR3. J lost 1 base, V lost 0 bases, and 2 bases had no gene match. The CDR3 DNA follows: TGCGCCAGCAGCCAAGATAGGGGGCCGAACACTGAAGCTTTCTTT. Translation gives CASSQDRGPNTEAFF.

The CDR3 region is CASSSPHSGNTIYF. CDR3 DNA sequence: TGTGCCAGCAGTTCCCCCCACTCTGGAAACACCATATATTTT. The V and J genes are TRBV6-5 and TRBJ1-3; D ambiguous. The length of the CDR3 is 14 residues. Trimming cost V 4 bases and J 0 bases, with 7 bases left between them. The V gene's germline CDR1 is MNHEY and CDR2 SVGAGI.

This clone was seen more than once but under ten times. The CDR3 nucleotides are TGTGCCAGCAGTCCCGGACAGGGAGGAAGCACTGAAGCTTTCTTT. This sequence encodes CASSPGQGGSTEAFF. The J gene is TRBJ1-1, the V gene TRBV6-4; 8 bases line up with TRBD1. J gave up 4 bases and V 5 bases, and 9 bases lay outside the gene matches. Germline V gene lookup returns CDR1 MRHNA and CDR2 SNTAGT. The CDR3 loop spans 15 amino acids.

The chain employs TRBV28 and TRBJ1-2; 11 nucleotides line up with TRBD1. V trimming: 2 bases; J trimming: 7 bases; junction bases outside the gene matches: 3. Germline CDR1 and CDR2: MDHEN and SYDVKM. This CDR3 spans 14 amino acids. The CDR3 protein is CASSLPGTGGGYTF. DNA for the CDR3: TGTGCCAGCAGTTTACCCGGGACAGGGGGTGGCTACACCTTC.

With respect to this clone: Other DNA sequences in this sample translate to the same CDR3. V usage is TRBV27 and J usage is TRBJ1-1, with 7 positions matching TRBD1. Germline V gene lookup returns CDR1 MNHEY and CDR2 SMNVEV (reference sequence). With 2 bases clipped from V and 4 bases from J, the junction kept 4 bases outside the gene matches. This CDR3 contains 14 residues. The chain's CDR3 is CASSLRQGGTEAFF. For the CDR3, the DNA is TGTGCCAGCAGTTTAAGGCAGGGGGGCACTGAAGCTTTCTTT.

The chain has TRBV19 and TRBJ2-7, with TRBD1 as a possible D gene (6 bases). From germline, CDR1 is LNHDA and CDR2 SQIVND (reference sequence). The V and J ends lost 5 bases and 3 bases respectively, with 14 bases between them. This CDR3 has 14 residues. Here the CDR3 DNA reads TGTGCCAGTAGTCCCCGGGACAATTACTACGAGCAGTACTTC. Translation gives CASSPRDNYYEQYF.